This T cell receptor beta chain is from a study of identical twins. Findings and limits, study-wide: The models gave estimates that fell short of the out-of-frame TCR alpha sharing seen in monozygotic twins.

Germline V gene lookup returns CDR1 MNHEY and CDR2 SVGEGT. The CDR3 runs to 14 residues. J lost 4 bases, V lost 5 bases, and 6 bases had no gene match. Comment on this clonotype: Its target is unknown.

In TCRdb, the 5' RACE reads were re-called with MiXCR into one record per CDR3 protein. The sample contains 500,000 to 600,000 distinct CDR3 sequences, about 20% of which appear only once. Another study also made use of these data, one on T cells expressing NK-cell markers. This second report adds: Within several experiments, an anti-gamma-delta TCR antibody kept the sorting limited to alpha-beta TCR T cells. Specificity for HCMV among expanded NKG2C+ T cell clones was not established.

The rearrangement joins TRBV6-2 or TRBV6-3 to TRBJ2-3; 7 bases are a match to TRBD2. This clonotype was obtained from a young woman in good health. Specimen: CD4+ T cells sorted from blood. CDR3 nucleotide sequence: TGTGCCAGCAGTCGCGGGACTATTCCAGATACGCAGTATTTT. It codes for CASSRGTIPDTQYF.